The 25 T cell receptor beta chains given below trace back to one sample, sequenced in a study of shared clonotypes between healthy human individuals. Sequencing used immunoSEQ multiplex PCR; TCRdb keeps in-frame clones, though not all of them. The table has about 1.5 million clones, 95% to 99% seen once; the top ten hold 0.4% to 0.55%. The sequencing input was naive CD4+ T cells sorted from blood. Subset reported: CD45RA+ positively selected. Source of these receptors: a man in his thirties or forties in good health.

The rearrangement links TRBV7-9 to TRBJ2-7, with 10 bases aligning to TRBD1. Germline CDR1 SEHNR, CDR2 FQNEAQ (reference sequence). V shed 4 bases, J shed 3 bases, and the junction held 6 bases outside the gene matches. CDR3 length: 15 residues. The CDR3 DNA is TGTGCCAGCAGCTCCGGACAGGGGGGTCGCTACGAGCAGTACTTC. Translation: CASSSGQGGRYEQYF.

The chain couples TRBV6-5 to TRBJ2-5; 8 bases fit TRBD1. The better agreement between TRBJ2-7 and the DNA end casts doubt on the J call. This CDR3 comprises 16 residues. In germline, CDR1 is MNHEY, CDR2 SVGAGI. CDR3 coding DNA: TGTGCCAGCAGTTACTTAGGGACAGGCCTCTCCTACGAGCAGTACTTC. Amino acids: CASSYLGTGLSYEQYF.

The V call is TRBV29-1, the J call TRBJ2-2; TRBD2 might be the D (6 bases). The CDR3 sequence is 15 residues long. The germline V gene has CDR1 SQVTM and CDR2 ANQGSEA. Trimming removed 7 bases from V and 7 bases from J, with 22 bases in between. The CDR3 protein is CSALLEGIIVGELFF. The CDR3 nucleotides are TGCAGCGCCCTTCTGGAGGGAATAATAGTCGGGGAGCTGTTTTTT.

This chain links TRBV15 with TRBJ2-5; D possibly corresponds to TRBD1 (6 bases). The CDR3 loop spans 14 amino acids. Germline V gives CDR1 LNHNV, CDR2 YYDKDF (reference sequence). Trimming pared 2 bases from V and 2 bases from J, leaving 9 bases between. The CDR3 coding sequence is TGTGCCACCAGCAGAACCGGGACACAAGAGACCCAGTACTTC. Its protein is CATSRTGTQETQYF.

This chain connects TRBV19 to TRBJ1-2, with TRBD1 matching over 12 bases. The CDR3 extends over 17 amino acids. In germline, CDR1 is LNHDA, CDR2 SQIVND (reference sequence). The V and J ends lost 3 bases and 4 bases, in that order; junction bases with no gene match: 9. Here the CDR3 DNA reads TGTGCCAGTAGTATCGGGACAGGGGGCGGTCAAAGCTATGGCTACACCTTC. As protein: CASSIGTGGGQSYGYTF.

This sequence joins TRBV5-1 and TRBJ2-3; tentative D call: TRBD1 (5 bases). CDR1 is SGHRS and CDR2 is YFSETQ in the germline V gene. The CDR3 consists of 16 residues. The V end was cut by 4 bases, the J end by 3 bases, with 18 bases between. CDR3 region: CASSPMGPYGTDTQYF. CDR3 sequence (DNA): TGCGCCAGCAGCCCAATGGGGCCTTACGGGACAGATACGCAGTATTTT.

The V call is TRBV18, the J call TRBJ2-1; 7 bases map to TRBD2. V lost 3 bases to trimming and J lost 5 bases; unmatched junction nucleotides: 4. The CDR3 has 14 amino acids. Germline CDR1 is KGHSH and CDR2 is LQKENI. CDR3 coding DNA: TGTGCCAGCTCACCCGGGACTACCGACAATGAGCAGTTCTTC. Its translation is CASSPGTTDNEQFF.

This sequence joins TRBV25-1 and TRBJ2-5; 9 nucleotides align to TRBD1. CDR1 and CDR2 from the germline V gene are MGHDK and SYGVNS. J gave up 5 bases and V 6 bases, and 7 bases lay outside the gene matches. The CDR3 loop spans 14 amino acids. CDR3 sequence: CASRQDRGDETQYF. The DNA of the CDR3 is TGTGCCAGCAGACAGGACAGGGGCGATGAGACCCAGTACTTC. The full variable domain, in which reference TRBV25-1 and TRBJ2-5 provide the parts outside the CDR3, is EADIYQTPRYLVIGTGKKITLECSQTMGHDKMYWYQQDPGMELHLIHYSYGVNSTEKGDLSSESTVSRIRTEHFPLTLESARPSHTSQYLCASRQDRGDETQYFGPGTRLLVL.

The chain recombines TRBV5-4 with TRBJ2-5; unclear D gene. Germline V gene data show CDR1 as SGHNT and CDR2 as YYREEE (reference sequence). The germline V and J ends were trimmed by 0 bases and 2 bases, with 8 bases remaining between them. The length of the CDR3 is 14 residues. CDR3 residues: CASSLGRQQETQYF. CDR3 DNA sequence: TGTGCCAGCAGCTTGGGTCGCCAGCAAGAGACCCAGTACTTC.

This rearrangement joins TRBV21-1 to TRBJ2-5; the listed D gene, TRBD2, was not tested against the DNA. TRBV21-1 is deemed a pseudogene. The CDR3 has 16 residues. The CDR3 protein is CASSKVVAGVQETQYF. The CDR3 DNA follows: TGTGCCAGCAGCAAAGTGGTAGCGGGAGTACAAGAGACCCAGTACTTC.

The rearrangement uses TRBV5-1 and TRBJ2-1; D tentatively reads TRBD1 or TRBD2 (6 bases each). V shed 3 bases and J shed 9 bases, with 16 bases lying between them. Germline lookup yields CDR1 SGHRS and CDR2 YFSETQ. The CDR3 is 14 residues long. The CDR3 sequence: CASSSFLQGGEQFF. The DNA of the CDR3 is TGCGCCAGCAGCTCGTTCCTACAGGGAGGTGAGCAGTTCTTC. The full variable domain, in which reference TRBV5-1 and TRBJ2-1 provide the parts outside the CDR3, is KAGVTQTPRYLIKTRGQQVTLSCSPISGHRSVSWYQQTPGQGLQFLFEYFSETQRNKGNFPGRFSGRQFSNSRSEMNVSTLELGDSALYLCASSSFLQGGEQFFGPGTRLTVL.

The chain joins TRBV18 to TRBJ2-3; TRBD2 aligns across 14 bases. The CDR3 consists of 19 residues. The V gene end was trimmed by 2 bases and the J gene end by 1 base; junction bases not matched to a gene: 8. From germline, CDR1 is KGHSH and CDR2 LQKENI. The CDR3 loop is CASSPLGLAGEGGTDTQYF. CDR3 bases: TGTGCCAGCTCACCATTGGGACTAGCGGGAGAAGGAGGCACAGATACGCAGTATTTT.

V is TRBV5-1 and J is TRBJ1-1; the D is unclear. Trimming removed 1 base at V and 5 bases at J, with 15 bases between. The CDR3 consists of 15 residues. CDR1 and CDR2 (germline): SGHRS, YFSETQ. Here the CDR3 reads CASSLWGSRETEAFF. CDR3 DNA sequence: TGCGCCAGCAGCTTGTGGGGTAGTAGGGAGACTGAAGCTTTCTTT.

The rearrangement joins TRBV5-1 to TRBJ1-1, with D unclear. V lost 0 bases to trimming and J lost 5 bases, with 17 bases between them. Germline V CDR1 and CDR2: SGHRS, YFSETQ. The CDR3 totals 16 residues. The CDR3 coding sequence is TGCGCCAGCAGCTTGGAGGGCACTAGGGTGGGGACTGAAGCTTTCTTT. Its protein is CASSLEGTRVGTEAFF.

J is TRBJ2-7 and V is TRBV25-1; TRBD2 agrees at 7 bases. Trimming removed 2 bases from V and 3 bases from J; junction bases left unmatched: 4. Germline values: CDR1 MGHDK, CDR2 SYGVNS. CDR3 length: 14 amino acids. Here the CDR3 reads CASSETAGVYEQYF. The DNA for the CDR3 is TGTGCCAGCAGTGAAACGGCGGGAGTCTACGAGCAGTACTTC.

This clone was picked up one time. Other nucleotide sequences in the sample specify the same CDR3. This chain's CDR3 is CASSLGESSYNEQFF. In nucleotides, the CDR3 is TGTGCCAGCAGCTTAGGCGAGTCCTCCTACAATGAGCAGTTCTTC. This chain connects TRBV7-9 to TRBJ2-1; the D is unclear. Germline V lookup: CDR1 SEHNR, CDR2 FQNEAQ (reference sequence). The V gene lost 1 base and the J gene lost 0 bases, with 7 bases spanning the gap. The CDR3 spans 15 residues.

CDR3 nucleotide sequence: TGTGCCAGTAGTCCCCGACAGGGAACCTACAATGAGCAGTTCTTC. It is translated as CASSPRQGTYNEQFF. The V gene is TRBV19, the J gene TRBJ2-1; TRBD1 matches 7 bases. Trimming cost V 5 bases and J 2 bases; bases outside gene matches: 6. Germline values: CDR1 LNHDA, CDR2 SQIVND (reference sequence). This CDR3 contains 15 residues.

The chain has TRBV27 and TRBJ1-2; 10 positions agree with TRBD1. Germline V gene data show CDR1 as MNHEY and CDR2 as SMNVEV (reference sequence). There are 17 residues in the CDR3. With V trimmed by 5 bases and J by 2 bases, 11 bases remained unmatched. The CDR3 region has the DNA TGTGCCAGCAGTAGGGCTCTTCCGGGACAGGGGAACTATGGCTACACCTTC. Translated, it gives CASSRALPGQGNYGYTF.

This rearrangement joins TRBV29-1 to TRBJ2-5; no definite D call. Germline loops: CDR1 SQVTM, CDR2 ANQGSEA. The CDR3 covers 14 residues. The V and J ends lost 0 bases and 1 base respectively, with 9 bases between them. The CDR3: CSVEDLGFQETQYF. CDR3 DNA sequence: TGCAGCGTTGAAGATCTAGGATTCCAAGAGACCCAGTACTTC.

As DNA, the CDR3 is TGTGCCAGCAGTGGTCCGGGGCAGTCGAACACTGAAGCTTTCTTT. This sequence encodes CASSGPGQSNTEAFF. The V call is TRBV2, the J call TRBJ1-1; possible D gene TRBD1, 5 bases. V dropped 4 bases and J dropped 1 base, with 13 bases sitting between them. Germline-derived CDR1 and CDR2 are SNHLY and FYNNEI. The CDR3 is 15 residues long. Full variable domain (missing parts from reference TRBV2 and TRBJ1-1): EPEVTQTPSHQVTQMGQEVILRCVPISNHLYFYWYRQILGQKVEFLVSFYNNEISEKSEIFDDQFSVERPDGSNFTLKIRSTKLEDSAMYFCASSGPGQSNTEAFFGQGTRLTVV.

V usage is TRBV29-1 and J usage is TRBJ2-3, with D uncertain. The CDR3 has 12 amino acids. CDR1 and CDR2 from the germline V gene are SQVTM and ANQGSEA. Trimming took off 3 bases at V and 2 bases at J, with 6 bases between the two ends. As DNA, the CDR3 is TGCAGCGTTGATGCATACACAGATACGCAGTATTTT. Residues: CSVDAYTDTQYF.

The chain recombines TRBV18 with TRBJ1-2, with 7 bases identical to TRBD1. The germline gives CDR1 KGHSH, CDR2 LQKENI. The junction had 12 bases not matched to a gene; V was cut back by 3 bases and J by 2 bases. The CDR3 is 17 residues long. The CDR3 reads CASSPLPPGQLNYGYTF. The DNA for the CDR3 is TGTGCCAGCTCACCTCTCCCTCCGGGACAGCTCAACTATGGCTACACCTTC. Based on the CDR3 plus reference TRBV18 and TRBJ1-2, the full variable domain is NAGVMQNPRHLVRRRGQEARLRCSPMKGHSHVYWYRQLPEEGLKFMVYLQKENIIDESGMPKERFSAEFPKEGPSILRIQQVVRGDSAAYFCASSPLPPGQLNYGYTFGSGTRLTVV.

The rearrangement joins TRBV18 to TRBJ1-3, with TRBD1 as a possible D gene (5 bases). Trimming pared 3 bases from V and 7 bases from J, leaving 25 bases between. CDR3 length equals 18 residues. Germline V lookup: CDR1 KGHSH, CDR2 LQKENI. Here the CDR3 reads CASSPPWGRESVWNTIYF. CDR3 DNA sequence: TGTGCCAGCTCACCCCCGTGGGGCAGGGAGAGCGTTTGGAACACCATATATTTT.

This chain joins TRBV28 and TRBJ2-3; perhaps TRBD2 as D (5 bases). CDR1 is MDHEN and CDR2 is SYDVKM in the germline V gene. With 9 bases removed from V and 3 bases from J, the gap between germline ends came to 13 bases. The CDR3 runs 13 residues. The CDR3 region has the DNA TGTGCCAGTTGGACTTCGAGGACAGATACGCAGTATTTT. As protein: CASWTSRTDTQYF.

Turning to this clone: The junction departs from the called germline gene at one end, perhaps through a read error. V and J are TRBV5-1 and TRBJ1-2; no reliable D call. CDR3 length: 11 residues. CDR1 and CDR2 from the germline V gene are SGHRS and YFSETQ. CDR3: CASSLGPINAF. The CDR3 DNA reads TGCGCCAGCAGCTTAGGACCAATTAACGCCTTC.